This TCR beta chain was sequenced for a study of T-cell reconstitution after alpha-beta-depleted transplantation in children. Study-level points and caveats: There were reportedly several hundred expanded graft clones from which alpha-beta T cells came about two months after transplant. Some patients' high day-60 TCRbeta diversity was traced to surviving recipient T cells and thymic progenitors. Newly made T cells mostly supplied T-cell counts and diversity one year after transplant.

With regard to this clonotype: The antigen remains undetermined.

Unique molecular identifiers were used to barcode this TCRbeta library. MiXCR was run by TCRdb on the PCR reads, yielding one entry per CDR3 protein. This table has around 450,000 distinct CDR3 sequences, approximately 42% appearing once. V trimming: 0 bases; J trimming: 1 base; junction bases outside the gene matches: 4. In germline, CDR1 is SGHRS, CDR2 YFSETQ. The CDR3 sequence is 16 residues long. The source of this sequence is a girl aged 2 to 10 with aplastic anemia, due to receive a stem cell transplant. The V call is TRBV5-1, the J call TRBJ2-1; 7 bases match TRBD1. Sequenced material: PBMCs, taken before TCRalphabeta/CD19-depleted stem cell transplant. The CDR3 nucleotides read TGCGCCAGCAGCTTGGAGGGGGCCGGGTCCTACAATGAGCAGTTCTTC. The encoded protein is CASSLEGAGSYNEQFF.